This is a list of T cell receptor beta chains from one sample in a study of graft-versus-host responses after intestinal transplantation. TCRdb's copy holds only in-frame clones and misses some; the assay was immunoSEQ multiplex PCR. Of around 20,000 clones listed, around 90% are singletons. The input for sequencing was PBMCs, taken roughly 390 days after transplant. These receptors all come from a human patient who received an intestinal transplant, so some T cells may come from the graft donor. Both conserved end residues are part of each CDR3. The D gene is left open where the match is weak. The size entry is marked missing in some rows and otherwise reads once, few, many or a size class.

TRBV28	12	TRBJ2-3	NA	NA	CASSFRGDTQYF	TGTGCCAGCAGTTTCCGGGGAGATACGCAGTATTTT
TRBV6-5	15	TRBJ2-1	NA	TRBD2	CASSLLAGGYNEQFF	TGTGCCAGCAGTTTACTAGCGGGAGGCTACAATGAGCAGTTCTTC
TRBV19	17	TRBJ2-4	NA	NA	CASATGSTPRAKNIQYF	TGTGCCAGTGCCACAGGGTCTACCCCGAGAGCCAAAAACATTCAGTACTTC
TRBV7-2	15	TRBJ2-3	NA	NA	CASSYEGLLTDTQYF	TGTGCCAGCAGCTACGAGGGACTTCTCACAGATACGCAGTATTTT
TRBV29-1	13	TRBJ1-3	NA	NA	CSVEEDSGNTIYF	TGCAGCGTAGAGGAGGACTCTGGAAACACCATATATTTT
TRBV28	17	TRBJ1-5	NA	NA	CASSLPPTGNSNQPQHF	TGTGCCAGCAGTTTGCCCCCAACAGGGAATAGCAATCAGCCCCAGCATTTT
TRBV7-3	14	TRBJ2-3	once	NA	CASSLIPDPVTQYF	TGTGCCAGCAGCTTAATCCCGGACCCGGTAACGCAGTATTTT
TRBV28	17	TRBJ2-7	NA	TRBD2	CASSFTPRTSGRSEQYF	TGTGCCAGCAGTTTTACCCCACGGACTAGCGGGAGGAGCGAGCAGTACTTC
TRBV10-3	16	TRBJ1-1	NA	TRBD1	CAISERGQGMATEAFF	TGTGCCATCAGTGAGCGGGGACAGGGGATGGCGACTGAAGCTTTCTTT
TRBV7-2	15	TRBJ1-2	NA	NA	CASSPKGGWEDGYTF	TGTGCCAGCAGCCCAAAGGGGGGATGGGAGGATGGCTACACCTTC
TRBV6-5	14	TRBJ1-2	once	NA	CASSEGGASDGYTF	TGTGCCAGCAGTGAGGGGGGCGCTTCCGATGGCTACACCTTC
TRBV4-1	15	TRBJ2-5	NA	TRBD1	CASSRRTGFQETQYF	TGCGCCAGCAGCCGCAGGACAGGTTTCCAAGAGACCCAGTACTTC